This T cell receptor beta chain is from a study of blood T cell repertoires in COVID-19. Study-level information: Collection of acute and convalescent COVID-19 samples took place in the United States, Italy and Spain.

In the authors' methods: Estimated nucleated cell counts came from reference gene primer amplification. Data came from immunoSEQ multiplex PCR; TCRdb stores just in-frame clones and leaves some out. D and trimming come from the DNA, and the V and J calls and clone size come from that table. Among 150,000 to 200,000 clones, under 90% were seen once, and the ten largest hold 18%. The CDR3 is made up of 15 amino acids. The V gene's germline CDR1 is ENHRY and CDR2 SYGVKD. Trimming cost V 7 bases and J 3 bases, with 18 bases left between them. The Seattle patients, enrolled during active infection, were followed longitudinally.

The chain combines TRBV10-3 with TRBJ2-5; tentatively, D is TRBD2 (6 bases). The sample was peripheral blood. The TCR originated in a person aged 70 to 80 with COVID-19, enrolled during active disease. This chain's CDR3 is CAIKVGEASKETQYF. CDR3 sequence (DNA): TGTGCCATCAAGGTGGGGGAGGCTAGTAAAGAGACCCAGTACTTC.